A selection of T cell receptor beta chains follows, all from one sample in a study of CD8 T cells in ankylosing spondylitis. TCRdb fed the 5' RACE reads into MiXCR, producing one record per CDR3 protein. This sample has about 260,000 distinct CDR3 sequences, with around 20% found just once. The sample taken for sequencing was blood, either unsorted or a sorted T cell fraction (not recorded which). Receptors originate from a male donor with ankylosing spondylitis or in good health (not recorded which). The conserved cysteine and the conserved F or W are not part of the CDR3 here. The size entry is marked missing in some rows and otherwise reads once, few, many or a size class.

cdr3_aa cdr3_length j_call v_call clone_size
ASSPTGGGYEQF 12 TRBJ2-1 TRBV12-3/TRBV12-4 -
ASSPQGGSYGYT 12 TRBJ1-2 TRBV12-3/TRBV12-4 few
SARTSGGHQETQY 13 TRBJ2-5 TRBV20-1 few
ATRGQAGGEQF 11 TRBJ2-1 TRBV15 -
ASSMAYNEQF 10 TRBJ2-1 TRBV19 few
ASSPGLHSYNEQF 13 TRBJ2-1 TRBV7-7 -
SASDPGESTDTQY 13 TRBJ2-3 TRBV20-1 -
SATISGTGYRGNQPQH 16 TRBJ1-5 TRBV20-1 few
ASSHLTGNTGELF 13 TRBJ2-2 TRBV12-3/TRBV12-4 few
SAGDPGTSGYNEQF 14 TRBJ2-1 TRBV20-1 -
ASSSYSGGYT 10 TRBJ1-2 TRBV9 few
SVVFPPGANVLT 12 TRBJ2-6 TRBV29-1 -
ASSDDRVRGLQY 12 TRBJ2-3 TRBV5-1 -
AISLGHPNTGELF 13 TRBJ2-2 TRBV10-3 few
ASNPLLGGSYNEQF 14 TRBJ2-1 TRBV27 few
SAAYRDTDTQY 11 TRBJ2-3 TRBV20-1 many
ASSAQGEGTDTQY 13 TRBJ2-3 TRBV6-4 many
ASSQGVVTAF 10 TRBJ1-1 TRBV3-1 -
ASCRGQGNTGELF 13 TRBJ2-2 TRBV3-1 few
ASSSTGTGGDYGYT 14 TRBJ1-2 TRBV5-1 -
ASSQGGNTDTQY 12 TRBJ2-3 TRBV27 -
SVRTGGHGNTIY 12 TRBJ1-3 TRBV29-1 few
AISELGTDTQY 11 TRBJ2-3 TRBV10-3 -
ASSIDGTGDSNEQF 14 TRBJ2-1 TRBV5-1 many
ASTGRFVAGELF 12 TRBJ2-2 TRBV5-1 -
ASRHPYNEQF 10 TRBJ2-1 TRBV2 -
SASAGQGDTNTQY 13 TRBJ2-3 TRBV20-1 few
ASSNTPSTDTQY 12 TRBJ2-3 TRBV12-3/TRBV12-4 few
SVGRQGGTEAF 11 TRBJ1-1 TRBV29-1 few
ASSSSTGTVYNEQF 14 TRBJ2-1 TRBV5-1 -
ASTQTRSNEQF 11 TRBJ2-1 TRBV6-2/TRBV6-3 -
ASSKNTEAF 9 TRBJ1-1 TRBV12-3/TRBV12-4 many
ASSPIRYRGHEQF 13 TRBJ2-1 TRBV12-3/TRBV12-4 -
ASGTGHYNEQF 11 TRBJ2-1 TRBV6-2/TRBV6-3 many
ASSYSRDTEAF 11 TRBJ1-1 TRBV28 -
ASSYPAEAGNTIY 13 TRBJ1-3 TRBV6-5 many